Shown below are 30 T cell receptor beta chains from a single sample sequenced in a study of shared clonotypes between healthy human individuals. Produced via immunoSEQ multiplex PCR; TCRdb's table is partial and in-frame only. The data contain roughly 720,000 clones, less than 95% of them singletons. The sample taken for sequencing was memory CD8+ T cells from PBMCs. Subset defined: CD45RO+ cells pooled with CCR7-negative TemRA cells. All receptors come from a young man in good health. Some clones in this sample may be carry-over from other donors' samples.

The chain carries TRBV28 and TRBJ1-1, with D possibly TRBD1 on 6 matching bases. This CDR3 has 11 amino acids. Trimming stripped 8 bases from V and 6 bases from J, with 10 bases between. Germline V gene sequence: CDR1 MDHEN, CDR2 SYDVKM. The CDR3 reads CASWRGSEAFF. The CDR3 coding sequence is TGTGCCAGCTGGAGGGGGTCTGAAGCTTTCTTT.

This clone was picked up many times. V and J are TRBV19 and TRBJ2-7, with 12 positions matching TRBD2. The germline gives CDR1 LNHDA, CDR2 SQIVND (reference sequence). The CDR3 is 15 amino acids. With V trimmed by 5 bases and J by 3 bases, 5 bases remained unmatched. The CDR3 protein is CASSSRTSGNYEQYF. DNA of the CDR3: TGTGCCAGTAGTTCACGGACTAGCGGGAACTACGAGCAGTACTTC.

CDR3 region: CAWSVRDYEQYF. In DNA form, the CDR3 reads TGTGCCTGGAGCGTGAGGGACTACGAGCAGTACTTC. V is TRBV30 and J is TRBJ2-7, with D tentatively TRBD2 (5 bases). In germline, CDR1 is GTSNPN, CDR2 SVGIG (reference sequence). The length of the CDR3 is 12 residues. Trimming left V 3 bases short and J 3 bases short, with 9 bases between.

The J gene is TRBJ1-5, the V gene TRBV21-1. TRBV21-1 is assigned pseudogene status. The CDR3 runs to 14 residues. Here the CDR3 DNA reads TGTGCCAGCAGCCCCCGAGGGCTCAATCAGCCCCAGCATTTT. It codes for CASSPRGLNQPQHF.

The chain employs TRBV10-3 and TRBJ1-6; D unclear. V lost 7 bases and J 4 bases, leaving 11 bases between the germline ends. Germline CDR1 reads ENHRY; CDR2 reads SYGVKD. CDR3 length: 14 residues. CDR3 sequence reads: CAIKPGSYNSPLHF. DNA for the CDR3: TGTGCCATCAAACCCGGGAGTTATAATTCACCCCTCCACTTT.

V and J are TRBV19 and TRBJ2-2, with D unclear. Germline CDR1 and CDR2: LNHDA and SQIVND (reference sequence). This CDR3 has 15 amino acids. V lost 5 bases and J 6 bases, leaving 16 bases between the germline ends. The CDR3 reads CASSSGFSASGELFF. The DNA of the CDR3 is TGTGCCAGTAGTTCCGGGTTCTCGGCTTCCGGGGAGCTGTTTTTT.

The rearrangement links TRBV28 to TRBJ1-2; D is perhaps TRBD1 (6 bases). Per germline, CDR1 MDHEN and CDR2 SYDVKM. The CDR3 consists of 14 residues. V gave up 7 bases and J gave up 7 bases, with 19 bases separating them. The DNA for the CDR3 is TGTGCCAGCACCATTAAGGGGGGCCTTAGTGGCTACACCTTC. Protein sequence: CASTIKGGLSGYTF.

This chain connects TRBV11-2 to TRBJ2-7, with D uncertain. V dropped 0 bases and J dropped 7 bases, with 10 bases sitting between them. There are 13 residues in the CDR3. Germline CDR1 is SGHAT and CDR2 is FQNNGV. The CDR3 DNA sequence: TGTGCCAGCAGCTTAGACGTAGCCCGGGAGCAGTACTTC. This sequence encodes CASSLDVAREQYF. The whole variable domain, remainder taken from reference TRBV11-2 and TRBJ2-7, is EAGVAQSPRYKIIEKRQSVAFWCNPISGHATLYWYQQILGQGPKLLIQFQNNGVVDDSQLPKDRFSAERLKGVDSTLKIQPAKLEDSAVYLCASSLDVAREQYFGPGTRLTVT.

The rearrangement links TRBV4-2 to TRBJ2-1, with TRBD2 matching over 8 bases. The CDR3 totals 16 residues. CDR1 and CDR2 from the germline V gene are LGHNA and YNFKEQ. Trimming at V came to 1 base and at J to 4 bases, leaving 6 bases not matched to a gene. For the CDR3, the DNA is TGTGCCAGCAGCCAAGCAGCGACGGGAGGGTACAATGAGCAGTTCTTC. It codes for CASSQAATGGYNEQFF.

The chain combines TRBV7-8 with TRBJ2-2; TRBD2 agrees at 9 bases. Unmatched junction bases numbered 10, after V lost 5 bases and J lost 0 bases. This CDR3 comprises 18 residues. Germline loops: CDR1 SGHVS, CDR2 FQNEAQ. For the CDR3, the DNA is TGTGCCAGCAGCGAATCACCGGGACTAGCCCCGAACACCGGGGAGCTGTTTTTT. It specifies CASSESPGLAPNTGELFF.

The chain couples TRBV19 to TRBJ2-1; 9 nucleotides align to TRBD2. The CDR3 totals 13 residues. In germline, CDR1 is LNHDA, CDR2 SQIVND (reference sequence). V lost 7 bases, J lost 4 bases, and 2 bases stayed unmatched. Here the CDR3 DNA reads TGTGCCAGTATGCTAGCGGGGTACAATGAGCAGTTCTTC. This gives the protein CASMLAGYNEQFF.

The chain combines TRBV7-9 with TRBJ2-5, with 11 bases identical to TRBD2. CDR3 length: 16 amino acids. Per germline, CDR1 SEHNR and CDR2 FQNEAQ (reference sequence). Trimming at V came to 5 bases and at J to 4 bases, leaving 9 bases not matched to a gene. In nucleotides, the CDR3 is TGTGCCAGCAGCACTGGCCGACTAGCGGGAACAGAGACCCAGTACTTC. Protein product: CASSTGRLAGTETQYF.

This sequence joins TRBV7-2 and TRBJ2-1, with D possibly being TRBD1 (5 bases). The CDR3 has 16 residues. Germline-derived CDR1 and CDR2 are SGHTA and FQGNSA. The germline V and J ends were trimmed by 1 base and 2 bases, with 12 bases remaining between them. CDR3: CASSLVRSGPYNEQFF. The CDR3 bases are TGTGCCAGCAGCTTAGTTCGTTCAGGGCCCTACAATGAGCAGTTCTTC.

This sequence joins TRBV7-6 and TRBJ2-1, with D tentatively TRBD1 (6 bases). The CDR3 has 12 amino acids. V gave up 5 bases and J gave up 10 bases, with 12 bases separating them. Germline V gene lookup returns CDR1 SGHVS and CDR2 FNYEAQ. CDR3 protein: CASSPRGGEQFF. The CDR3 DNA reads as TGTGCCAGCAGCCCCAGGGGCGGAGAGCAGTTCTTC.

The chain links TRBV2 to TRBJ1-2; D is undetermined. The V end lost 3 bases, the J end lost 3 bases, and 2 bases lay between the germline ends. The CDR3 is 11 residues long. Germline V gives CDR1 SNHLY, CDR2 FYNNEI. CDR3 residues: CASSDHYGYTF. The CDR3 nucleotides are TGTGCCAGCAGTGACCACTATGGCTACACCTTC.

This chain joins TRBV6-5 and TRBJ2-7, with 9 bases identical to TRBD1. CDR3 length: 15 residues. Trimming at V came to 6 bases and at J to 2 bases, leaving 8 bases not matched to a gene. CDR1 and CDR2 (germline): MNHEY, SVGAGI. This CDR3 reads CASSLRDRATYEQYF. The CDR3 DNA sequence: TGTGCCAGCAGCCTCCGGGACAGGGCTACCTACGAGCAGTACTTC.

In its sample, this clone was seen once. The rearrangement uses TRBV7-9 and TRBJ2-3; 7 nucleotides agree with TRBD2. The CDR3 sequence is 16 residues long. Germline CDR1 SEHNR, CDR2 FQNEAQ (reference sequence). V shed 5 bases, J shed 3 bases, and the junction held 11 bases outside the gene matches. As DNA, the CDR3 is TGTGCCAGCAGCGGAACTAGGGAGGGCTATACAGATACGCAGTATTTT. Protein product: CASSGTREGYTDTQYF.

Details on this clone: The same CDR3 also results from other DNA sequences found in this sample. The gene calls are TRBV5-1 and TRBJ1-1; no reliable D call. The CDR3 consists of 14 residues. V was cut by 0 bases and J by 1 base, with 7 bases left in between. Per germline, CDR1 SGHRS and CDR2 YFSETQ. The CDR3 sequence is CASSLGWQNTEAFF. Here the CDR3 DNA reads TGCGCCAGCAGCTTGGGGTGGCAGAACACTGAAGCTTTCTTT.

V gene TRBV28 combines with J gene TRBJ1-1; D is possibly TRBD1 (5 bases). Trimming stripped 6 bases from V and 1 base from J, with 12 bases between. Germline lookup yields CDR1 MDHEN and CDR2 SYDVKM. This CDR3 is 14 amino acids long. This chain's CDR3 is CASRIFQGNTEAFF. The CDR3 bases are TGTGCCAGCAGAATATTCCAGGGGAACACTGAAGCTTTCTTT.

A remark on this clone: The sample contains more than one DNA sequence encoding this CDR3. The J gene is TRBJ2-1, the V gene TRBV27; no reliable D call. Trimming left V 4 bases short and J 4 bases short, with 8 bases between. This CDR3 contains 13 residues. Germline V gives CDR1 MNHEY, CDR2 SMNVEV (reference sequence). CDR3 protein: CASSWDLYNEQFF. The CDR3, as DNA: TGTGCCAGCAGTTGGGATTTATACAATGAGCAGTTCTTC.

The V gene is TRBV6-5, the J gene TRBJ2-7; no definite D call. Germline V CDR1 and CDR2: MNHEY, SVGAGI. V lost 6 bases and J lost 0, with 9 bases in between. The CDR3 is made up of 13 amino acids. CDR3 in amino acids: CASSPRSSYEQYF. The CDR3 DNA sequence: TGTGCCAGCAGCCCCCGAAGCTCCTACGAGCAGTACTTC.

CDR3 nucleotide sequence: TGTGCCAGCAGTTCAGACCGCGCCACCTCTACCTCCTACAATGAGCAGTTCTTC. It translates to CASSSDRATSTSYNEQFF. The chain couples TRBV27 to TRBJ2-1, with D unresolved. This CDR3 region has 18 residues. The germline V and J ends were trimmed by 4 bases and 0 bases, with 19 bases remaining between them. From germline, CDR1 is MNHEY and CDR2 SMNVEV (reference sequence).

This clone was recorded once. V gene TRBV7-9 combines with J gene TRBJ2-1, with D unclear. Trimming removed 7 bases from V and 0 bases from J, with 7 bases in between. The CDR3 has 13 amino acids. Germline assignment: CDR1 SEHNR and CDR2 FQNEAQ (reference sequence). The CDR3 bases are TGTGCCAGCATCGACCCCTCCTACAATGAGCAGTTCTTC. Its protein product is CASIDPSYNEQFF.

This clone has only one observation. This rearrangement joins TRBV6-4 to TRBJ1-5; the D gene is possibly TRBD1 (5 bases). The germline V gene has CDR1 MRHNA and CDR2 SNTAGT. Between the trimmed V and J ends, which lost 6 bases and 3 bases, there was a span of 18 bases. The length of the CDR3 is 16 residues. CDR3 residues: CASSGAGGGPNQPQHF. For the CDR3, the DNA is TGTGCCAGCAGCGGGGCGGGGGGTGGCCCCAATCAGCCCCAGCATTTT.

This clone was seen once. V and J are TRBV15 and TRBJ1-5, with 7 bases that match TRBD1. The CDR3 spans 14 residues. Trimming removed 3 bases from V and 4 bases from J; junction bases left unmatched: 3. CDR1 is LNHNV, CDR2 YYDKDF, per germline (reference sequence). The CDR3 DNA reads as TGTGCCACCAGCAGGACAGGGAGGAATCAGCCCCAGCATTTT. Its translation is CATSRTGRNQPQHF.

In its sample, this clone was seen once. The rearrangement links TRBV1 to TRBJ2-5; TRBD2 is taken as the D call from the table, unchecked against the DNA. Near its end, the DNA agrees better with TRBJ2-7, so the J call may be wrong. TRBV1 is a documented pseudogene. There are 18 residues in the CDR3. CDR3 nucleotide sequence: TGCACCAGCAGCCGAACGAAGGGTGGACTAGCGGGAGTCGACGAGCAGTACTTC. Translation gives CTSSRTKGGLAGVDEQYF.

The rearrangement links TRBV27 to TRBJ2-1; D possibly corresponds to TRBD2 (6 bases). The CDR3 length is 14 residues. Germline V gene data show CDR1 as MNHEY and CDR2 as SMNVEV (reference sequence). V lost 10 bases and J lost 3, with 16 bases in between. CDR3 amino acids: CATRGKGVYNEQFF. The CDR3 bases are TGTGCCACCCGGGGGAAGGGCGTCTACAATGAGCAGTTCTTC.

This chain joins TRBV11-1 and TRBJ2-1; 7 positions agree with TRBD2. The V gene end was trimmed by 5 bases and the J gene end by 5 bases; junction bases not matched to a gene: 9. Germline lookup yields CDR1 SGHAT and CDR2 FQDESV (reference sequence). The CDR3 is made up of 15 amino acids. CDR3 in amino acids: CASSPFSGSHNEQFF. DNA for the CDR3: TGTGCCAGCAGCCCCTTTAGCGGGTCCCACAATGAGCAGTTCTTC. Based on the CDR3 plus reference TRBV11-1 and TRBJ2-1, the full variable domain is EAEVAQSPRYKITEKSQAVAFWCDPISGHATLYWYRQILGQGPELLVQFQDESVVDDSQLPKDRFSAERLKGVDSTLKIQPAELGDSAMYLCASSPFSGSHNEQFFGPGTRLTVL.

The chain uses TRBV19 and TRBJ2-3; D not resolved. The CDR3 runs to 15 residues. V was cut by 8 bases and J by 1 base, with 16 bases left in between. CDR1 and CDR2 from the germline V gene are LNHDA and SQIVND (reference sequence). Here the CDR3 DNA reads TGTGCCAGTGGGAAGGCCCGAACTCGCACAGATACGCAGTATTTT. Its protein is CASGKARTRTDTQYF.

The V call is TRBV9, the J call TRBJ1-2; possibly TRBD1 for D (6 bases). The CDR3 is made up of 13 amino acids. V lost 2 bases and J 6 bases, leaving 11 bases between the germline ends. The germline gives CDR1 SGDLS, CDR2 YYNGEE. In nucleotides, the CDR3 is TGTGCCAGCAGCGTTGGGGGGCCCAATGGCTACACCTTC. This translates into CASSVGGPNGYTF.